These 20 T cell receptor beta chains were sequenced from one sample in a study of T cells after posttransplantation cyclophosphamide. Busulfan-fludarabine conditioning, marrow transplant, and cyclophosphamide on days +3 and +4 were administered. This table comes from immunoSEQ multiplex PCR, and its TCRdb copy is limited to in-frame clones, with some not included. The sample lists some 11,000 clones, none appearing once, the ten largest making up 26%. Source: PBMCs, taken after allogeneic stem cell transplant with posttransplant cyclophosphamide. The receptors were sampled from a female patient aged 35-55 years who received an allogeneic stem cell transplant from a related donor, was CMV-positive, and had acute GVHD only. Some T cells may be provided by the graft donor.

In this sample, this clone turned up many times. The gene calls are TRBV10-3 and TRBJ2-3; D unclear. V was cut by 11 bases and J by 2 bases, with 17 bases left in between. This CDR3 is built from 14 residues. Germline values: CDR1 ENHRY, CDR2 SYGVKD. In DNA, the CDR3 is TGTGCCGTCGGCCGGGTTCTCCCCACAGATACGCAGTATTTT. Residues: CAVGRVLPTDTQYF.

The CDR3 protein is CASSPQGGTQYF. The CDR3 region has the DNA TGTGCCAGCTCACCGCAGGGAGGGACCCAGTACTTC. This chain connects TRBV18 to TRBJ2-5, with D possibly being TRBD2 (6 bases). CDR3 length: 12 amino acids. The V end lost 3 bases, the J end lost 7 bases, and 9 bases lay between the germline ends. The germline gives CDR1 KGHSH, CDR2 LQKENI.

This chain joins TRBV11-3 and TRBJ2-4; 7 nucleotides agree with TRBD1. Germline V gene data show CDR1 as SGHNT and CDR2 as YENEEA. This CDR3 has 17 amino acids. J was trimmed by 1 base and V by 4 bases; bases with no gene match: 10. CDR3 in DNA: TGTGCCAGCAGCTCGCCACGAACAGGGGACGCCAAAAACATTCAGTACTTC. Protein sequence: CASSSPRTGDAKNIQYF.

This clone was seen repeatedly, ten times or more. CDR3 sequence reads: CASSNSGASYEQYF. As DNA, the CDR3 is TGCGCCAGCAGCAATAGCGGGGCCTCCTACGAGCAGTACTTC. The gene calls are TRBV5-1 and TRBJ2-7; 8 bases are shared with TRBD2. V lost 4 bases to trimming and J lost 0 bases; unmatched junction nucleotides: 3. From germline, CDR1 is SGHRS and CDR2 YFSETQ. The CDR3 consists of 14 residues. Combining the CDR3 with reference TRBV5-1 and TRBJ2-7 gives the whole variable domain KAGVTQTPRYLIKTRGQQVTLSCSPISGHRSVSWYQQTPGQGLQFLFEYFSETQRNKGNFPGRFSGRQFSNSRSEMNVSTLELGDSALYLCASSNSGASYEQYFGPGTRLTVT.

This rearrangement joins TRBV19 to TRBJ2-5, with TRBD2 matching 7 bases. The last part of the DNA fits TRBJ2-7 better; the J call may be wrong. CDR1 and CDR2 from the germline V gene are LNHDA and SQIVND (reference sequence). The CDR3 is made up of 14 amino acids. This CDR3 is CASSIGGGPYEQYF. In DNA form, the CDR3 reads TGTGCCAGTAGTATAGGGGGGGGTCCATACGAGCAGTACTTC.

This clone was recorded many times. The chain is built from TRBV4-3 and TRBJ2-5; 9 positions agree with TRBD2. CDR1 LGHNA and CDR2 YSLEER come from the germline V gene. The junction had 7 bases not matched to a gene; V was cut back by 0 bases and J by 5 bases. The CDR3 sequence is 16 residues long. CDR3 coding DNA: TGCGCCAGCAGCCAAGAAAGGGGGCTAGCGGGGGAGACCCAGTACTTC. Amino acids: CASSQERGLAGETQYF.

This clone appeared many times. V gene TRBV7-2 combines with J gene TRBJ2-1; D is unresolved. Germline V gives CDR1 SGHTA, CDR2 FQGNSA. The CDR3 sequence is 11 residues long. With 6 bases removed from V and 5 bases from J, the gap between germline ends came to 5 bases. The CDR3 DNA follows: TGTGCCAGCAGTCAAAACAATGAGCAGTTCTTC. Translating gives CASSQNNEQFF.

This clone was found a few times. This sequence joins TRBV7-9 and TRBJ1-1; TRBD1 matches at 8 bases. CDR3 size: 13 residues. V trimming: 4 bases; J trimming: 6 bases; junction bases outside the gene matches: 4. Germline V gives CDR1 SEHNR, CDR2 FQNEAQ (reference sequence). The DNA of the CDR3 is TGTGCCAGCAGCTCTCAGGGGGCCCCTGAAGCTTTCTTT. Protein product: CASSSQGAPEAFF.

This clone showed up many times. CDR3 loop: CASSQDRGGQPQHF. Written as DNA, the CDR3 is TGTGCCAGCAGCCAAGACCGGGGGGGTCAGCCCCAGCATTTT. This chain connects TRBV4-2 to TRBJ1-5, with D maybe TRBD1 (5 bases). The CDR3 runs 14 residues. CDR1 is LGHNA, CDR2 YNFKEQ, per germline. V lost 0 bases to trimming and J lost 6 bases, with 9 bases between them.

This clone was detected a few times. The chain couples TRBV7-3 to TRBJ2-3, with 10 bases matching TRBD1. After removal of 2 bases from V and 4 bases from J, the junction contained 6 bases not matched to a gene. CDR1 is SGHTA and CDR2 is FQGTGA in the germline V gene. The length of the CDR3 is 16 residues. The CDR3 DNA sequence: TGTGCCAGCAGCTTACGGGGGACAGGGGACGCAGATACGCAGTATTTT. It yields the protein CASSLRGTGDADTQYF.

Ten or more counts support this clone. In nucleotides, the CDR3 is TGTGCCAGCAGCTTAGATCGGGGGTGGGTCTACGAGCAGTACTTC. This codes for CASSLDRGWVYEQYF. The rearrangement links TRBV7-6 to TRBJ2-7, with a possible D match to TRBD2 (6 bases). The CDR3 runs 15 residues. V was clipped by 1 base and J by 3 bases, with 13 bases between them. Germline-derived CDR1 and CDR2 are SGHVS and FNYEAQ.

This clone was detected ten times or more. The CDR3, as DNA: TGTGCCAGCAGACCCGGTCCCCGGGGGGCCTTTTCGTGGGGCTCCTACGAGCAGTACTTC. This codes for CASRPGPRGAFSWGSYEQYF. The V gene is TRBV7-3, the J gene TRBJ2-7, with D tentatively TRBD2 (7 bases). Germline lookup yields CDR1 SGHTA and CDR2 FQGTGA. V dropped 6 bases and J dropped 0 bases, with 30 bases sitting between them. This CDR3 spans 20 amino acids.

In this sample, this clone turned up many times. The rearrangement links TRBV9 to TRBJ2-3, with 7 nucleotides matching TRBD1. CDR3 length: 17 amino acids. Germline values: CDR1 SGDLS, CDR2 YYNGEE. V lost 0 bases to trimming and J lost 3 bases; unmatched junction nucleotides: 10. DNA for the CDR3: TGTGCCAGCAGCGTAGTGGCAAGGACAGGTGGTACAGATACGCAGTATTTT. The encoded protein is CASSVVARTGGTDTQYF.

There are many counts of this clone. The gene calls are TRBV5-5 and TRBJ1-5; 7 bases map to TRBD1. The CDR3 runs to 17 residues. Germline CDR1 is SGHKS and CDR2 is YYEKEE (reference sequence). With V trimmed by 5 bases and J by 2 bases, 13 bases remained unmatched. CDR3 residues: CASSRAEGARGNQPQHF. DNA of the CDR3: TGTGCCAGCAGTAGGGCGGAGGGGGCGAGAGGCAATCAGCCCCAGCATTTT. The full variable domain, with the rest looked up from reference TRBV5-5 and TRBJ1-5, is DAGVTQSPTHLIKTRGQQVTLRCSPISGHKSVSWYQQVLGQGPQFIFQYYEKEERGRGNFPDRFSARQFPNYSSELNVNALLLGDSALYLCASSRAEGARGNQPQHFGDGTRLSIL.

There are many counts of this clone. The CDR3 protein is CASSYGTSGLYNEQFF. The DNA for the CDR3 is TGTGCCAGCAGTTACGGGACTAGCGGATTATACAATGAGCAGTTCTTC. V gene TRBV11-3 combines with J gene TRBJ2-1, with 11 bases identical to TRBD2. This CDR3 is built from 16 residues. The trim removed 6 bases at V and 4 bases at J, leaving 8 bases unmatched. CDR1 is SGHNT, CDR2 YENEEA, per germline.

J is TRBJ2-3 and V is TRBV30, with TRBD1 as a possible D gene (5 bases). From germline, CDR1 is GTSNPN and CDR2 SVGIG (reference sequence). The ends were cut back, 0 bases at V and 2 bases at J, with 12 bases in the middle. The CDR3 is 15 amino acids. The CDR3 region is CAWSVPKGFTDTQYF. The CDR3 DNA is TGTGCCTGGAGTGTACCCAAGGGGTTCACAGATACGCAGTATTTT.

This clone occurred many times. V is TRBV19 and J is TRBJ1-3, with D hard to call. The V gene lost 3 bases and the J gene lost 0 bases, with 6 bases spanning the gap. This CDR3 comprises 14 residues. CDR1 LNHDA and CDR2 SQIVND come from the germline V gene (reference sequence). The CDR3 region is CASSISSSGNTIYF. CDR3 in DNA: TGTGCCAGTAGTATTAGTAGCTCTGGAAACACCATATATTTT. The whole variable domain, filled in from reference TRBV19 and TRBJ1-3, reads DGGITQSPKYLFRKEGQNVTLSCEQNLNHDAMYWYRQDPGQGLRLIYYSQIVNDFQKGDIAEGYSVSREKKESFPLTVTSAQKNPTAFYLCASSISSSGNTIYFGEGSWLTVV.

The chain joins TRBV15 to TRBJ1-4, with D perhaps TRBD1 (5 bases). The CDR3 runs 13 residues. Germline V CDR1 and CDR2: LNHNV, YYDKDF (reference sequence). V lost 0 bases to trimming and J lost 12 bases, with 11 bases between them. The CDR3 here is CATSRDQLGQLFF. The CDR3 nucleotides read TGTGCCACCAGCAGAGATCAACTGGGGCAACTGTTTTTT.

This clone was seen only a few times. V is TRBV9 and J is TRBJ2-5; 9 bases are shared with TRBD1. The CDR3 runs 14 residues. Per germline, CDR1 SGDLS and CDR2 YYNGEE. Trimming removed 2 bases from V and 3 bases from J; junction bases left unmatched: 2. This CDR3 is CASSVGDREETQYF. The DNA of the CDR3 is TGTGCCAGCAGCGTCGGGGACAGGGAAGAGACCCAGTACTTC.

This clone was found many times. The J gene is TRBJ2-1, the V gene TRBV11-3; D may be TRBD2 (6 bases). The V end was cut by 5 bases, the J end by 0 bases, with 23 bases between. CDR3 size: 19 residues. The germline V gene has CDR1 SGHNT and CDR2 YENEEA. CDR3 nucleotides: TGTGCCAGCAGCAACGAGGGACTCCAAAACGCCAGCTCCTACAATGAGCAGTTCTTC. It codes for CASSNEGLQNASSYNEQFF.